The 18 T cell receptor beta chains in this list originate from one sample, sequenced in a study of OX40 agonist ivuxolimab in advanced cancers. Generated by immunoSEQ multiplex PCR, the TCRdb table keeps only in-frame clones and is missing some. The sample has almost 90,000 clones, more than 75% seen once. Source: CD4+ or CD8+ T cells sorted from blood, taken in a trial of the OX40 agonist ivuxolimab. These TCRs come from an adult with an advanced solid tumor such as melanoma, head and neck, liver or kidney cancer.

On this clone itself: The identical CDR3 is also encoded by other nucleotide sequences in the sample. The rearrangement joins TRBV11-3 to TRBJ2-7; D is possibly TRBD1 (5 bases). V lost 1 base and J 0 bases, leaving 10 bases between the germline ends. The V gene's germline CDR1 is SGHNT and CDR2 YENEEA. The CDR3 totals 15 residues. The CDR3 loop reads CASSLGGTGSYEQYF. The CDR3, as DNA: TGTGCCAGCAGCTTAGGGGGAACAGGCTCCTACGAGCAGTACTTC.

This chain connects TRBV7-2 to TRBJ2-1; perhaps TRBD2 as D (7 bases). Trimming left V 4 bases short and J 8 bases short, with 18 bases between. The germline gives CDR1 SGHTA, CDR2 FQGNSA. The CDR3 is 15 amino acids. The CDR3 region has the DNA TGTGCCAGCAGCTCCCGGTGGGGGGGGCCACATGAGCAGTTCTTC. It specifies CASSSRWGGPHEQFF.

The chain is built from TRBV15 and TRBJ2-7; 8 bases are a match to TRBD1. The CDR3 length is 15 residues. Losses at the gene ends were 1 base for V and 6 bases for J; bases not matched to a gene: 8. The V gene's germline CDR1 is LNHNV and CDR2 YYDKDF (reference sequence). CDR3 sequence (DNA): TGTGCCACCAGCAGAGTCCTCGCAGGGGGCGGCGAGCAGTACTTC. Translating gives CATSRVLAGGGEQYF. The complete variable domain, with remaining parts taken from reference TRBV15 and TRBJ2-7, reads DAMVIQNPRYQVTQFGKPVTLSCSQTLNHNVMYWYQQKSSQAPKLLFHYYDKDFNNEADTPDNFQSRRPNTSFCFLDIRSPGLGDTAMYLCATSRVLAGGGEQYFGPGTRLTVT.

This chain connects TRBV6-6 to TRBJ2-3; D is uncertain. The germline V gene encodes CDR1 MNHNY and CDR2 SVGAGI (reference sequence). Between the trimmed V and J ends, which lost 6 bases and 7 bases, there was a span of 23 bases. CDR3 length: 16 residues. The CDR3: CASSPTSRNIHNTQYF. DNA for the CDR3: TGTGCCAGCAGCCCTACTTCGCGGAATATACACAATACGCAGTATTTT.

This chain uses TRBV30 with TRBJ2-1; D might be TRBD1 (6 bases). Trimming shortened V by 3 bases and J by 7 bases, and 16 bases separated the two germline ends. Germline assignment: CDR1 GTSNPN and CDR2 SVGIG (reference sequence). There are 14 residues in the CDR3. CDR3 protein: CAWRGAAASNEQFF. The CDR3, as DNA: TGTGCCTGGAGGGGGGCCGCGGCGTCTAATGAGCAGTTCTTC.

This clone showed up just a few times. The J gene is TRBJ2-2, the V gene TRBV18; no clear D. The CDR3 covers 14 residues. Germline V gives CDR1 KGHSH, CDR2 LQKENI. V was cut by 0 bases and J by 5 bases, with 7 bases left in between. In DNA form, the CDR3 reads TGTGCCAGCTCACCACCTCTCCGGACCGGGGAGCTGTTTTTT. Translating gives CASSPPLRTGELFF. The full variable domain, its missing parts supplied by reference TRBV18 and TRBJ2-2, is NAGVMQNPRHLVRRRGQEARLRCSPMKGHSHVYWYRQLPEEGLKFMVYLQKENIIDESGMPKERFSAEFPKEGPSILRIQQVVRGDSAAYFCASSPPLRTGELFFGEGSRLTVL.

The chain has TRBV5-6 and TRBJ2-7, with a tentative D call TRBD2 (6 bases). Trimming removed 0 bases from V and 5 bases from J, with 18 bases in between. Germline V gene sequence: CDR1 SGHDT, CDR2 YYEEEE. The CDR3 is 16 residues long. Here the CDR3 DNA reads TGTGCCAGCAGCTTGGCCCGGGAGACCAAAGGGAACGAGCAGTACTTC. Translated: CASSLARETKGNEQYF.

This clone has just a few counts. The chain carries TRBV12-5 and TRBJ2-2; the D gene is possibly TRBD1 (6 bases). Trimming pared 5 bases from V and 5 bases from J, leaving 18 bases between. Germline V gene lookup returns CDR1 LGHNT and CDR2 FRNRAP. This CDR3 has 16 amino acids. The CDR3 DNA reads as TGTGCTAGTGGTCCCCAGGAAGGGGGTTGGACCGGGGAGCTGTTTTTT. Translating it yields CASGPQEGGWTGELFF.

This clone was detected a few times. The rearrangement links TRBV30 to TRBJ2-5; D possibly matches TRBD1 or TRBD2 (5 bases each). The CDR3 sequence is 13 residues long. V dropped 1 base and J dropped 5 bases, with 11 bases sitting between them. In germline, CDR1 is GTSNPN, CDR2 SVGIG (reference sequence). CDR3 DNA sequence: TGTGCCTGGAGTGGTGGGGGTCGGGAGACCCAGTACTTC. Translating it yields CAWSGGGRETQYF.

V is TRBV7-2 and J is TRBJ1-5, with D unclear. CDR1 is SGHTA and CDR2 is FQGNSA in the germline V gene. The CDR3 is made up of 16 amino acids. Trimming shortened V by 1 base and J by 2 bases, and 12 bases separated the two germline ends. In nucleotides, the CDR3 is TGTGCCAGCAGCTTAGTTGGAGGGTCGGGCAATCAGCCCCAGCATTTT. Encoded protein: CASSLVGGSGNQPQHF.

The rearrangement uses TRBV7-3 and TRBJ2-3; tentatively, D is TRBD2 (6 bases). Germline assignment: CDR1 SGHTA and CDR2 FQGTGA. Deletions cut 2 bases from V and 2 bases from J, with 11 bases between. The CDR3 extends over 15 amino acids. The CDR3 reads CASSLVEGHTDTQYF. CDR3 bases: TGTGCCAGCAGCTTAGTGGAGGGTCACACAGATACGCAGTATTTT.

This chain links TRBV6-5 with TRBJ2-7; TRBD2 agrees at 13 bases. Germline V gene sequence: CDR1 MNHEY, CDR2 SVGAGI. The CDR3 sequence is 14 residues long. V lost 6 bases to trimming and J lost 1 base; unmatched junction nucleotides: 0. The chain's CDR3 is CASRGLAGSYEQYF. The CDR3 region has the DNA TGTGCCAGCAGGGGACTAGCGGGATCCTACGAGCAGTACTTC.

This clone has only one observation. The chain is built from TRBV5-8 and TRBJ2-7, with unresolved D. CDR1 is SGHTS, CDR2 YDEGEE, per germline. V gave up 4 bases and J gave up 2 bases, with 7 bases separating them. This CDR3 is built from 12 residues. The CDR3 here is CASSGDTYEQYF. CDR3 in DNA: TGTGCCAGCAGCGGCGACACCTACGAGCAGTACTTC.

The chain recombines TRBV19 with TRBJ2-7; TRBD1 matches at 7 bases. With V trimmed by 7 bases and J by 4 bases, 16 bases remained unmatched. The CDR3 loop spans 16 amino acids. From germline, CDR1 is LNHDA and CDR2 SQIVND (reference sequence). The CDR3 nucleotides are TGTGCCAGTAAACCAAGCCGGGGCAGGGGGTCGTACGAGCAGTACTTC. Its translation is CASKPSRGRGSYEQYF. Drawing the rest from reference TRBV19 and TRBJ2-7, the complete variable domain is DGGITQSPKYLFRKEGQNVTLSCEQNLNHDAMYWYRQDPGQGLRLIYYSQIVNDFQKGDIAEGYSVSREKKESFPLTVTSAQKNPTAFYLCASKPSRGRGSYEQYFGPGTRLTVT.

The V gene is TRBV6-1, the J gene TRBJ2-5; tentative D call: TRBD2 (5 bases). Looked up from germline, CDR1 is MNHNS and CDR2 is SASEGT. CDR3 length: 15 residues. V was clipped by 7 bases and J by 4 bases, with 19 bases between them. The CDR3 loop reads CASIRTRAFRETQYF. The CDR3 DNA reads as TGTGCCAGCATTCGGACGCGGGCCTTTAGAGAGACCCAGTACTTC.

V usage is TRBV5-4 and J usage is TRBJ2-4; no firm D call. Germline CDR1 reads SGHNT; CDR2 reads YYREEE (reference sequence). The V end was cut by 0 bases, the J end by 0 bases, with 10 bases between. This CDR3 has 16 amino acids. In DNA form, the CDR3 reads TGTGCCAGCAGCTTGGATCGGGTGGGAGCCAAAAACATTCAGTACTTC. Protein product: CASSLDRVGAKNIQYF.

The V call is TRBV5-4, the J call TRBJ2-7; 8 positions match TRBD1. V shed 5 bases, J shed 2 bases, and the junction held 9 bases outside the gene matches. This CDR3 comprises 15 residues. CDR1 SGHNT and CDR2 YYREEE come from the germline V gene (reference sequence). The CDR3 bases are TGTGCCAGCAGGCCAGACAGGGGCATTACCTACGAGCAGTACTTC. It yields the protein CASRPDRGITYEQYF.

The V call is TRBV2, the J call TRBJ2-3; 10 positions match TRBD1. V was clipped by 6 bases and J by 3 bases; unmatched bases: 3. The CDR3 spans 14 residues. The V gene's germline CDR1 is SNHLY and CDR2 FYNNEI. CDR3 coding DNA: TGTGCCAGCAGGCGGACAGGGGGAACAGATACGCAGTATTTT. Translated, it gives CASRRTGGTDTQYF.